The 10 T cell receptor beta chains below come from one sample, sequenced in a study of cytomegalovirus exposure and HLA in healthy donors. The PCR made use of 60 Vbeta and 13 Jbeta primers. The table came from immunoSEQ multiplex PCR; TCRdb's copy has only in-frame clones and leaves some out. The sample lists 150,000 to 250,000 clones; 60% to 85% were seen once. The sample consisted of PBMCs. These receptors all come from a girl aged 5-17 years in good health and CMV-seropositive.

J is TRBJ2-3 and V is TRBV5-1; 9 bases match TRBD2. There are 15 residues in the CDR3. V lost 1 base, J lost 4 bases, and 4 bases stayed unmatched. Germline V lookup: CDR1 SGHRS, CDR2 YFSETQ. The CDR3 spells CASSLRGGAPDTQYF. DNA for the CDR3: TGCGCCAGCAGCTTGCGCGGGGGGGCCCCAGATACGCAGTATTTT. The whole variable domain, remainder taken from reference TRBV5-1 and TRBJ2-3, is KAGVTQTPRYLIKTRGQQVTLSCSPISGHRSVSWYQQTPGQGLQFLFEYFSETQRNKGNFPGRFSGRQFSNSRSEMNVSTLELGDSALYLCASSLRGGAPDTQYFGPGTRLTVL.

This clone has only a few counts. The chain couples TRBV5-4 to TRBJ1-6; D unresolved. The CDR3 runs 15 residues. CDR1 is SGHNT, CDR2 YYREEE, per germline (reference sequence). Trimming took 4 bases from V and 4 from J, leaving 12 bases between them. The CDR3 spells CASSPSADYNSPLHF. DNA for the CDR3: TGTGCCAGCAGCCCGAGTGCGGATTATAATTCACCCCTCCACTTT.

CDR3: CASSLGQGLVYEQYF. The CDR3 nucleotides are TGTGCCAGCAGCTTAGGGCAGGGTCTAGTCTACGAGCAGTACTTC. The rearrangement uses TRBV13 and TRBJ2-7; possibly TRBD1 for D (5 bases). This CDR3 spans 15 amino acids. Germline CDR1 and CDR2: PRHDT and FYEKMQ (reference sequence). V was trimmed by 0 bases and J by 3 bases, leaving 12 bases between them.

The chain recombines TRBV6-6 with TRBJ2-7, with 10 bases that match TRBD1. The V and J ends lost 7 bases and 7 bases, in that order; junction bases with no gene match: 7. The CDR3 covers 13 residues. Germline assignment: CDR1 MNHNY and CDR2 SVGAGI (reference sequence). CDR3 nucleotides: TGTGCCAGCAAGGACAGGGGGTCCGGAGAGCAGTACTTC. Translated: CASKDRGSGEQYF.

In its sample, this clone was seen once. This sequence joins TRBV11-3 and TRBJ2-7; a weak D match, TRBD2 (6 bases). The CDR3 runs 14 residues. Germline V gene lookup returns CDR1 SGHNT and CDR2 YENEEA. The V end was cut by 5 bases, the J end by 2 bases, with 13 bases between. CDR3 loop: CASSPAGRTYEQYF. The CDR3 DNA sequence: TGTGCCAGCAGCCCAGCAGGGAGGACCTACGAGCAGTACTTC.

This rearrangement joins TRBV6-5 to TRBJ1-1; 8 nucleotides line up with TRBD1. Trimming removed 6 bases from V and 8 bases from J; junction bases left unmatched: 2. The CDR3 extends over 11 amino acids. Germline CDR1 reads MNHEY; CDR2 reads SVGAGI. The chain's CDR3 is CASSDRGEAFF. The CDR3 DNA sequence: TGTGCCAGCAGCGACAGGGGAGAAGCTTTCTTT.

This clone was recorded once. The V gene is TRBV19, the J gene TRBJ2-7; D is possibly TRBD1 (6 bases). CDR3 length equals 15 residues. In germline, CDR1 is LNHDA, CDR2 SQIVND (reference sequence). V lost 3 bases and J 2 bases, leaving 14 bases between the germline ends. The CDR3 bases are TGTGCCAGTAGTATGAGTCAGGGGAACACCTACGAGCAGTACTTC. It translates to CASSMSQGNTYEQYF.

The chain has TRBV5-6 and TRBJ2-7, with D possibly being TRBD2 (5 bases). This CDR3 comprises 13 residues. V shed 0 bases and J shed 3 bases, with 7 bases lying between them. Germline V gene data show CDR1 as SGHDT and CDR2 as YYEEEE. The CDR3 DNA reads as TGTGCCAGCAGCTTGGCTGAGGGCTACGAGCAGTACTTC. It codes for CASSLAEGYEQYF.

The chain is built from TRBV18 and TRBJ1-3; maybe TRBD1 (5 bases). Trimming removed 3 bases at V and 4 bases at J, with 16 bases between. The CDR3 covers 16 residues. Per germline, CDR1 KGHSH and CDR2 LQKENI. CDR3 DNA: TGTGCCAGCTCACCGGCTCGGGACTACTCGGGAAACACCATATATTTT. Translating it yields CASSPARDYSGNTIYF.

This chain uses TRBV27 with TRBJ1-2, with a weak D call TRBD1 (5 bases). This CDR3 is 16 amino acids long. CDR1 and CDR2 from the germline V gene are MNHEY and SMNVEV (reference sequence). Trimming removed 9 bases from V and 4 bases from J, with 24 bases in between. CDR3 loop: CASRNSGGTAFYGYTF. CDR3 in DNA: TGTGCCAGTAGGAATTCAGGCGGGACTGCATTCTATGGCTACACCTTC.